This TCR beta chain appears in the sequencing data of a study of OX40 agonist ivuxolimab in advanced cancers. Study-level findings and limits: Average numbers of expanded clones were greater in CD8+ T cells than in CD4+. Some patients without response likewise showed low normalized clonal expansion. The 0.1-3.0 mg/kg partial responders had among the lowest clonal expansion.

This clone was recorded only once. Antigen specificity is unknown. Profiling relied on immunoSEQ multiplex PCR, and the TCRdb table lists in-frame clones only, not all of them. Among around 60,000 clones listed, approximately 91% were seen once. CDR3 length: 14 residues. CDR1 is SGHDN and CDR2 is FVKESK in the germline V gene. Trimming took 3 bases from V and 2 from J; bases not matched to a gene: 3. The sequence was obtained from an adult with an advanced solid tumor such as melanoma, head and neck, liver or kidney cancer. The sample consisted of CD4+ or CD8+ T cells sorted from blood, taken in a trial of the OX40 agonist ivuxolimab. V gene TRBV14 combines with J gene TRBJ2-5, with 7 bases lining up with TRBD1. The CDR3 sequence: CASSQQDRQETQYF. The CDR3 DNA reads as TGTGCCAGCAGCCAGCAGGACAGGCAAGAGACCCAGTACTTC.